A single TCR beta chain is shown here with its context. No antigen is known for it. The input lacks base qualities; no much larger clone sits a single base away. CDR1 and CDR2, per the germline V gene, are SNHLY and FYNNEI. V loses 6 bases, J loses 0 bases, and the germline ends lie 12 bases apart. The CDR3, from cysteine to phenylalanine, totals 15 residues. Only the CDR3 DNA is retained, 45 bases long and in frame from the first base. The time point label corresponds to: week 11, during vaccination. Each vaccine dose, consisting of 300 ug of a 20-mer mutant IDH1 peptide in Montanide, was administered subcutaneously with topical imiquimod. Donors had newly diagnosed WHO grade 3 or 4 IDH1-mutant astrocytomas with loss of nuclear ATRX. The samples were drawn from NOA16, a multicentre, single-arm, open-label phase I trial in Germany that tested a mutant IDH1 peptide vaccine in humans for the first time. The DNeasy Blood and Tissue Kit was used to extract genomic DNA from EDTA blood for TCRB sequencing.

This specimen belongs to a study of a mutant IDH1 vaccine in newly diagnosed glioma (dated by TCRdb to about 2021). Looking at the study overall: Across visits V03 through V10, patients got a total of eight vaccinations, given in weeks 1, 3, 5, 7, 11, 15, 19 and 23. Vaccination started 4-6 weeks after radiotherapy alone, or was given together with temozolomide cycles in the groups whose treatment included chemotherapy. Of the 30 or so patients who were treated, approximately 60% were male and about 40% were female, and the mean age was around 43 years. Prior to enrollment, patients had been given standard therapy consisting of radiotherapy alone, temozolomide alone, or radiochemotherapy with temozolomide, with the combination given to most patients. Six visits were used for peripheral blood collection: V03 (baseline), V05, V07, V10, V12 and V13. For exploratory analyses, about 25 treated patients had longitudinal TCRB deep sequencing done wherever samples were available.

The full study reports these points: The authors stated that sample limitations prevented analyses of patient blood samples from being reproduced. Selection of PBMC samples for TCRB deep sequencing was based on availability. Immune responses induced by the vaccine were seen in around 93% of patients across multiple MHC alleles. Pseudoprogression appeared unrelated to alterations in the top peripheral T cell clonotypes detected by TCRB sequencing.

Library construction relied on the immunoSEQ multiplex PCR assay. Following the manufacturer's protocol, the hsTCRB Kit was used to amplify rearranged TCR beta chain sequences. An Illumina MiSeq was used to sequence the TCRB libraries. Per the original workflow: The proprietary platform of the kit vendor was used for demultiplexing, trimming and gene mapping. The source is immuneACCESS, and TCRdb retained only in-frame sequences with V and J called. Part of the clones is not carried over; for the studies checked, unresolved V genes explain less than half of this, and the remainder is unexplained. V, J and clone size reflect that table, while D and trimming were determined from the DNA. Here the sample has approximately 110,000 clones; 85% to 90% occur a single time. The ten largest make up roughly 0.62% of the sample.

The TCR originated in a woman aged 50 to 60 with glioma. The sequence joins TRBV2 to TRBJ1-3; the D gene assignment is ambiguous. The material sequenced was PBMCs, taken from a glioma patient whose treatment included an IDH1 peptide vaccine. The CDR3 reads CASSDRERSGNTIYF. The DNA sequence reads TGTGCCAGCAGCGATCGGGAGCGCTCTGGAAACACCATATATTTT.